A single sample gave rise to the 29 T cell receptor beta chains below, sequenced in a study of blood T cell repertoires in COVID-19. Profiled with immunoSEQ multiplex PCR; TCRdb holds only in-frame clones, not every one. The sample consists of roughly 200,000 clones, more than 75% of them appearing once. The sample comprised peripheral blood. The receptor set was obtained from a woman of 80 years or more with acute or convalescent COVID-19.

This rearrangement joins TRBV28 to TRBJ2-7; 9 nucleotides agree with TRBD1. Germline-derived CDR1 and CDR2 are MDHEN and SYDVKM. The CDR3 has 15 residues. The trim removed 6 bases at V and 5 bases at J, leaving 11 bases unmatched. The CDR3 loop is CASRTLRTGDHEQYF. CDR3 nucleotide sequence: TGTGCCAGCAGGACCCTCAGGACAGGGGACCACGAGCAGTACTTC.

The rearrangement uses TRBV7-2 and TRBJ2-1; 11 positions match TRBD2. J was trimmed by 13 bases and V by 1 base; bases with no gene match: 3. The CDR3 is made up of 13 amino acids. Germline V gives CDR1 SGHTA, CDR2 FQGNSA. For the CDR3, the DNA is TGTGCCAGCAGCTTAGGACTAGCGGGACTTCAGTTCTTC. Translation gives CASSLGLAGLQFF.

V gene TRBV7-2 combines with J gene TRBJ1-2; tentative D call: TRBD1 (5 bases). The CDR3 has 15 residues. Trimming shortened V by 5 bases and J by 4 bases, and 17 bases separated the two germline ends. From germline, CDR1 is SGHTA and CDR2 FQGNSA. The CDR3, as DNA: TGTGCCAGCAGCAGCCCGGACCGGACACTCTATGGCTACACCTTC. Translation: CASSSPDRTLYGYTF.

This clone was seen more than once but under ten times. The gene calls are TRBV27 and TRBJ2-1; 11 bases line up with TRBD2. Looked up from germline, CDR1 is MNHEY and CDR2 is SMNVEV (reference sequence). The V and J ends lost 6 bases and 2 bases, in that order; junction bases with no gene match: 6. The CDR3 has 16 residues. DNA of the CDR3: TGTGCCAGCAGGGTCGGGACTAGCGGAACCTACAATGAGCAGTTCTTC. Amino acids: CASRVGTSGTYNEQFF.

The rearrangement uses TRBV5-1 and TRBJ1-4; maybe TRBD1 (6 bases). V lost 5 bases and J 1 base, leaving 9 bases between the germline ends. The CDR3 consists of 14 residues. Per germline, CDR1 SGHRS and CDR2 YFSETQ. The CDR3 nucleotides read TGCGCCAGCAGGATAGGGGGAACTAATGAAAAACTGTTTTTT. This gives the protein CASRIGGTNEKLFF.

This clone was seen only a few times. The genes are TRBV20-1 and TRBJ1-4; possibly TRBD1 for D (5 bases). The CDR3 is made up of 13 amino acids. With 3 bases removed from V and 8 bases from J, the gap between germline ends came to 13 bases. Germline lookup yields CDR1 DFQATT and CDR2 SNEGSKA (reference sequence). The CDR3 region has the DNA TGCAGTGCTAGTCGTCAGGGTTTGGAAAAACTGTTTTTT. Translation gives CSASRQGLEKLFF.

The chain employs TRBV6-5 and TRBJ2-7, with TRBD2 matching 9 bases. Germline lookup yields CDR1 MNHEY and CDR2 SVGAGI. Trimming took 4 bases from V and 3 from J; bases not matched to a gene: 10. The CDR3 has 16 amino acids. This chain's CDR3 is CASSSTRLAEGYEQYF. The CDR3 DNA sequence: TGTGCCAGCAGTTCCACTAGACTAGCGGAAGGCTACGAGCAGTACTTC.

This clone was seen many times. The chain recombines TRBV5-4 with TRBJ1-2; 7 bases fit TRBD1. The CDR3 is 16 residues long. Germline loops: CDR1 SGHNT, CDR2 YYREEE (reference sequence). The junction had 9 bases not matched to a gene; V was cut back by 4 bases and J by 0 bases. DNA of the CDR3: TGTGCCAGCAGCACCGGGACAGATCGGGCTAACTATGGCTACACCTTC. Its protein is CASSTGTDRANYGYTF.

V is TRBV28 and J is TRBJ1-2; D is ambiguous. The V gene's germline CDR1 is MDHEN and CDR2 SYDVKM. The CDR3 consists of 11 residues. Trimming stripped 1 base from V and 9 bases from J, with 6 bases between. The CDR3 spells CASSLYQSYTF. CDR3 DNA: TGTGCCAGCAGTTTATACCAGAGCTACACCTTC.

The J gene is TRBJ1-2, the V gene TRBV6-5; 7 bases are shared with TRBD1. With V trimmed by 6 bases and J by 2 bases, 9 bases remained unmatched. Germline loops: CDR1 MNHEY, CDR2 SVGAGI. The CDR3 sequence is 15 residues long. The CDR3 nucleotides are TGTGCCAGCAGCTTCGACAGGGTAGCGAACTATGGCTACACCTTC. This encodes CASSFDRVANYGYTF.

The J gene is TRBJ1-2, the V gene TRBV28; 7 bases fit TRBD1. The V and J ends lost 8 bases and 4 bases, in that order; junction bases with no gene match: 16. The CDR3 has 16 residues. Looked up from germline, CDR1 is MDHEN and CDR2 is SYDVKM. CDR3 nucleotides: TGTGCCAGCCGCGGGCCGGAGACAGGGATGTTCTATGGCTACACCTTC. This codes for CASRGPETGMFYGYTF.

In regard to this clone: The junction differs from germline at one of its ends, possibly a read error. CDR3 region: CAGSPPSTDTQYF. CDR3 nucleotides: TGTGCCGGCAGTCCCCCTTCCACAGATACGCAGTATTTT. V gene TRBV6-2 or TRBV6-3 combines with J gene TRBJ2-3; D gene unclear. This CDR3 spans 13 amino acids. Germline CDR1 is MNHEY and CDR2 is SVGEGT.

This clone was detected only a few times. J is TRBJ2-3 and V is TRBV5-1; TRBD1 agrees at 8 bases. Germline values: CDR1 SGHRS, CDR2 YFSETQ. Germline trimming cut 3 bases from V and 5 bases from J; bases unmatched to any gene: 5. The CDR3 is 14 amino acids. The CDR3 protein is CASSSQGGGDTQYF. The CDR3 nucleotides are TGCGCCAGCAGCTCACAGGGGGGTGGAGATACGCAGTATTTT.

The CDR3 protein is CASSPGLSSYEQYF. The CDR3 DNA follows: TGCGCCAGCAGCCCGGGACTGTCCTCCTACGAGCAGTACTTC. The chain has TRBV10-2 and TRBJ2-7; a possible D gene is TRBD2 (6 bases). Trimming shortened V by 6 bases and J by 0 bases, and 12 bases separated the two germline ends. CDR3 length: 14 amino acids. In germline, CDR1 is WSHSY, CDR2 SAAADI.

The chain couples TRBV5-4 to TRBJ1-1; tentatively, D is TRBD1 (5 bases). Germline V gene sequence: CDR1 SGHNT, CDR2 YYREEE (reference sequence). The V gene lost 4 bases and the J gene lost 1 base, with 20 bases spanning the gap. The CDR3 totals 17 residues. The CDR3 DNA is TGTGCCAGCAGCCCACCCGGGCGGGGCACCGCGAACACTGAAGCTTTCTTT. Its protein product is CASSPPGRGTANTEAFF.

V is TRBV30 and J is TRBJ1-2; TRBD1 agrees at 12 bases. CDR3 length: 13 amino acids. Trimming at V came to 1 base and at J to 8 bases, leaving 2 bases not matched to a gene. Per the germline V gene, CDR1 is GTSNPN and CDR2 is SVGIG (reference sequence). The CDR3 DNA sequence: TGTGCCTGGAGTGGGGACAGGGGGCTAGGCTACACCTTC. Amino acids: CAWSGDRGLGYTF.

There are a few counts of this clone. This chain links TRBV28 with TRBJ1-6; tentatively, D is TRBD1 (6 bases). Germline CDR1 MDHEN, CDR2 SYDVKM. This CDR3 has 14 residues. Trimming left V 6 bases short and J 10 bases short, with 16 bases between. CDR3 coding DNA: TGTGCCAGCAGCCCTCCCAACAGGGACTCACCCCTCCACTTT. As protein: CASSPPNRDSPLHF.

The chain employs TRBV5-1 and TRBJ2-1; D is unclear. Germline CDR1 SGHRS, CDR2 YFSETQ. V was clipped by 0 bases and J by 5 bases, with 6 bases between them. This CDR3 region has 13 residues. The CDR3 DNA reads as TGCGCCAGCAGCTTGGGCGCGAACAATGAGCAGTTCTTC. Protein product: CASSLGANNEQFF.

This chain joins TRBV5-4 and TRBJ2-7; D is possibly TRBD2 (6 bases). The CDR3 spans 14 residues. Trimming removed 8 bases at V and 3 bases at J, with 18 bases between. Germline V gene sequence: CDR1 SGHNT, CDR2 YYREEE (reference sequence). The CDR3 protein is CASHPGEFDYEQYF. The CDR3 DNA reads as TGTGCCAGTCATCCGGGAGAGTTCGACTACGAGCAGTACTTC.

The chain links TRBV5-1 to TRBJ2-4; D possibly corresponds to TRBD2 (5 bases). This CDR3 comprises 16 residues. The germline V gene has CDR1 SGHRS and CDR2 YFSETQ. V lost 4 bases, J lost 0 bases, and 14 bases lay in between. The CDR3 sequence: CASSKGWEIAKNIQYF. In DNA form, the CDR3 reads TGCGCCAGCAGCAAAGGATGGGAGATAGCCAAAAACATTCAGTACTTC.

This chain links TRBV5-6 with TRBJ1-2, with a tentative D call TRBD1 (6 bases). Germline assignment: CDR1 SGHDT and CDR2 YYEEEE. This CDR3 spans 14 amino acids. V shed 5 bases and J shed 3 bases, with 14 bases lying between them. CDR3 nucleotide sequence: TGTGCCAGCAGGTATACTAACAGGGACTATGGCTACACCTTC. Protein: CASRYTNRDYGYTF.

This clone was recorded once. The J gene is TRBJ1-5, the V gene TRBV20-1; 12 positions match TRBD1. The V gene's germline CDR1 is DFQATT and CDR2 SNEGSKA (reference sequence). Trimming took 3 bases from V and 5 from J; bases not matched to a gene: 5. The CDR3 loop spans 15 amino acids. CDR3 sequence: CSASPGQGAYQPQHF. CDR3 coding DNA: TGCAGTGCTAGTCCGGGACAGGGGGCATATCAGCCCCAGCATTTT.

The J gene is TRBJ1-1, the V gene TRBV5-1; TRBD1 matches at 10 bases. The CDR3 totals 14 residues. Germline CDR1 reads SGHRS; CDR2 reads YFSETQ. J lost 1 base, V lost 3 bases, and 0 bases had no gene match. The CDR3 region has the DNA TGCGCCAGCAGCTGGGACAGGGGGAACACTGAAGCTTTCTTT. Encoded protein: CASSWDRGNTEAFF.

This chain joins TRBV27 and TRBJ2-7; 7 positions agree with TRBD2. In germline, CDR1 is MNHEY, CDR2 SMNVEV (reference sequence). The CDR3 sequence is 16 residues long. V lost 1 base and J lost 0; bases outside the gene matches: 6. CDR3 amino acids: CASSLYGGGTSYEQYF. For the CDR3, the DNA is TGTGCCAGCAGTTTATATGGCGGGGGAACCTCCTACGAGCAGTACTTC.

The chain employs TRBV30 and TRBJ1-2; D gene uncertain. Germline loops: CDR1 GTSNPN, CDR2 SVGIG (reference sequence). The CDR3 spans 12 residues. With 0 bases removed from V and 9 bases from J, the gap between germline ends came to 11 bases. The CDR3 here is CAWSVTAARYTF. The CDR3 nucleotides read TGTGCCTGGAGTGTAACAGCCGCTCGCTACACCTTC.

V and J are TRBV7-9 and TRBJ1-1; D not certain. The V end was cut by 0 bases, the J end by 5 bases, with 16 bases between. Germline CDR1 is SEHNR and CDR2 is FQNEAQ (reference sequence). This CDR3 spans 16 amino acids. CDR3 in amino acids: CASSLARTSLWTEAFF. The CDR3 coding sequence is TGTGCCAGCAGCTTAGCCCGGACTTCTCTCTGGACTGAAGCTTTCTTT. Full variable domain (missing parts from reference TRBV7-9 and TRBJ1-1): DTGVSQNPRHKITKRGQNVTFRCDPISEHNRLYWYRQTLGQGPEFLTYFQNEAQLEKSRLLSDRFSAERPKGSFSTLEIQRTEQGDSAMYLCASSLARTSLWTEAFFGQGTRLTVV.

This clone was counted a single time. The gene calls are TRBV9 and TRBJ2-2, with 7 bases identical to TRBD2. Per the germline V gene, CDR1 is SGDLS and CDR2 is YYNGEE. The V segment lost 2 bases and the J segment 4 bases; nucleotides outside the gene matches: 2. The CDR3 loop spans 14 amino acids. CDR3 amino acids: CASSVGLVTGELFF. The CDR3 DNA follows: TGTGCCAGCAGCGTCGGACTAGTCACCGGGGAGCTGTTTTTT.

The chain carries TRBV6-5 and TRBJ2-1; the match to TRBD2 covers 8 bases. Unmatched junction bases numbered 8, after V lost 6 bases and J lost 4 bases. The CDR3 runs to 15 residues. Germline V CDR1 and CDR2: MNHEY, SVGAGI. CDR3 in amino acids: CASRLTSGTYNEQFF. The CDR3 DNA follows: TGTGCCAGCAGGTTAACTAGCGGAACTTACAATGAGCAGTTCTTC.

The chain carries TRBV28 and TRBJ2-7; 7 nucleotides agree with TRBD1. Germline CDR1 reads MDHEN; CDR2 reads SYDVKM. The CDR3 is 12 amino acids. V lost 5 bases, J lost 3 bases, and 1 base stayed unmatched. The CDR3 region has the DNA TGTGCCAGCAGTCGGACAGGCTACGAGCAGTACTTC. Amino acid sequence: CASSRTGYEQYF.